This T cell receptor (beta chain) comes out of a study of blood T cell repertoires in COVID-19. At the level of the study: Samples representing acute and convalescent COVID-19 were sourced from the United States, Italy and Spain. T cells, B-cell-depleted T cells, or PBMCs provided the cDNA or gDNA that served as material.

CDR3 length: 14 amino acids. Germline values: CDR1 SGHNT, CDR2 YYREEE (reference sequence). V was pared by 4 bases and J by 4 bases, with 14 bases between. In the original workflow: Reference gene primers were amplified, and this amplification served to estimate nucleated cell counts. The method was immunoSEQ multiplex PCR; TCRdb's version includes in-frame clones alone and lacks a portion of them. The V and J calls and the clone size are those of that table, but D and trimming were determined from the DNA. The sample records roughly 68,000 clones, about 87% being singletons. Material for sequencing was peripheral blood. This receptor was obtained from a woman aged 80 or over with active COVID-19. This rearrangement joins TRBV5-4 to TRBJ1-2, with D unclear. The CDR3 DNA reads TGTGCCAGCAGCGAGGGTTTAGTAGGCTATGGCTACACCTTC. This codes for CASSEGLVGYGYTF. Full variable domain (outside the CDR3, taken from reference TRBV5-4 and TRBJ1-2): ETGVTQSPTHLIKTRGQQVTLRCSSQSGHNTVSWYQQALGQGPQFIFQYYREEENGRGNFPPRFSGLQFPNYSSELNVNALELDDSALYLCASSEGLVGYGYTFGSGTRLTVV.